This T cell receptor (beta chain) appears in the sequencing data of a study of shared clonotypes between healthy human individuals (dated by TCRdb to about 2020). About the investigation overall: Three men and a couple of women, aged 18 to 49 years, made up the cohort. For each donor, CD4 naive and CD4 memory were each given three plates, CD8 naive was given two plates, and CD8 memory was given one plate. To estimate repertoire size and how much clonotype sharing occurs between individuals, the study deeply sequenced the blood TCR repertoires of a handful of healthy adults. To increase sequencing depth and limit assay-specific biases, TCR repertoire library preparation and sequencing were carried out by different laboratories using diverse techniques. Between about 0.85 and 9.5 billion PBMCs per donor were obtained by leukapheresis. Results the study describes overall, beyond this receptor: Across a few donors, 4.5% to 6.5% of naive CD4, approximately 4% of naive CD8, about 2.3% of memory CD4, and 0.4% of memory CD8 clonotypes were shared. The small number of donors limited the genetic and exposure-history diversity represented. Sampling was restricted to blood, and TCR repertoires in tissue are likely to differ from TCR repertoires in blood. Pairwise subsampling led to the expectation that sequencing depth would affect the degree of clonotype sharing among donors. Larger estimated clonotype richness was generally found for naive subsets than for memory subsets. Compared with non-shared clonotypes, the clonotypes found in all four sorted-subset donors had higher generation probabilities. Even with the large sequencing depth, rarefaction of the sorted-subset datasets indicated that sequencing was incomplete.

The germline V gene (reference sequence) yields GTSNPN for CDR1 and SVGIG for CDR2. The V end loses 2 bases and the J end loses 1 base, and a stretch of 12 bases separates them. The CDR3 runs 14 residues from the cysteine to the phenylalanine. Of all the DNA, just the CDR3 is kept, 42 bases in frame from base 1. The donors were healthy, HIV-negative adults who had no recently reported acute infections or vaccinations. Every donor was a Caucasian adult living in Nashville, Tennessee, USA. CD4+ T cells were enriched by magnetic negative selection, after which naive cells were positively selected on CD45RA and the negative fraction was taken as the memory subset. After blood collection by leukapheresis, PBMCs were isolated using Ficoll-Histopaque density gradient centrifugation and then cryopreserved in the vapor phase of liquid nitrogen. Purity and quantity of every magnetically sorted T cell population were checked by analytical flow cytometry. Genomic DNA was isolated from every sorted fraction and measured by UV absorbance on a Nanodrop 2000c.

Using the deep immunoSEQ assay, multiplex PCR amplified TCR CDR3 regions from genomic DNA. Extracted genomic DNA from each cell subset was distributed evenly across all wells of several immunoSEQ 96-well plates, and each plate was treated as a replicate. Each replicate PCR for sorted subsets received approximately 220 ng genomic DNA, equal to about 30,000 T cell genomes. Purified libraries were measured with a Qubit 3.0 fluorometer, size-checked on a Bioanalyzer 2100, and measured again with the KAPA Library Quantification kit. Each immunoSEQ 96-well plate was sequenced on its own single-read 150-cycle Illumina NextSeq 550 flow cell. Turning to the authors' computational methods: Because the immunoSEQ output included only junctional sequences and no quality scores, the filtering could not be the same as the filtering used for full-length reads. Sequences were annotated with PyIR, a Python wrapper for IgBLAST v1.9, using IMGT germline references to assign V/J genes and CDR3. Reads were filtered out if the reads had weak V/J assignments (E-value above 1e-6), no CDR3, stop codons, out-of-frame junctions, or ambiguous translated residues. V3J clonotypes were defined by identical inferred V gene, J gene, and CDR3 amino acid sequence. The percentage overlap between two repertoires was calculated by dividing the number of shared unique clonotypes by the size of the smaller repertoire. Three approaches were used to assess repertoire richness: RTK rarefaction, the Chao1 estimator, and Recon v2.1 estimates of unobserved clonotypes. Generation probabilities were computed with OLGA for all TCRbeta clonotypes obtained by the gDNA method from several donors. Imported from immuneACCESS, the table was reduced by TCRdb to in-frame sequences with V and J called. These copies leave out some clones; in studies compared against another copy, an unresolved V gene accounts for under half, and the cause of the remainder is not known. V and J calls and clone size come straight from that table; D and trimming were deduced from the DNA. The sample table holds about 2 million clones, of which 85% to 95% were seen once. The ten largest clones add up to under 0.15% of the sample.

In regard to this clone: The antigen it recognizes is unknown. No base quality values were provided; no much bigger clone lies one nucleotide off.

Recombination connected TRBV30 to TRBJ2-7; a weak D assignment points to TRBD1 (6 bases agree). The clonotype comes from a man in his late teens or twenties in good health. Sample: naive CD4+ T cells sorted from blood. This specimen's cell subset or site label, interpreted: CD45RA+ positively selected. The bases read TGTGCCTGGAGTAAGGACAGCCAGTCCTACGAGCAGTACTTC. Translation gives CAWSKDSQSYEQYF.